Presented here are 21 T cell receptor beta chains from one specimen sequenced in a study of early stage breast cancer tumors. Repertoires were generated with immunoSEQ multiplex PCR, while TCRdb's copy carries only in-frame clones and drops some. The repertoire has some 5,800 clones, roughly 73% of them found once; the top ten carry around a tenth. The sample comprised normal breast tissue next to the tumor. All receptors derive from a person between 35 and 49 years old with breast cancer.

The chain couples TRBV9 to TRBJ2-1; D is uncertain. Germline loops: CDR1 SGDLS, CDR2 YYNGEE. The CDR3 runs to 15 residues. V dropped 0 bases and J dropped 2 bases, with 9 bases sitting between them. The CDR3 is CASSVGVKAYNEQFF. The CDR3, as DNA: TGTGCCAGCAGCGTAGGTGTAAAGGCCTACAATGAGCAGTTCTTC.

The chain has TRBV30 and TRBJ2-7; D may be TRBD1 or TRBD2 (6 bases each). The CDR3 covers 14 residues. Germline assignment: CDR1 GTSNPN and CDR2 SVGIG (reference sequence). Trimming removed 5 bases at V and 3 bases at J, with 17 bases between. CDR3 sequence: CAWATGRLNYEQYF. As DNA, the CDR3 is TGTGCCTGGGCAACAGGGAGGCTAAACTACGAGCAGTACTTC.

The rearrangement joins TRBV7-3 to TRBJ2-3; possibly TRBD2 for D (6 bases). Trimming cost V 2 bases and J 4 bases, with 10 bases left between them. The length of the CDR3 is 14 residues. CDR1 SGHTA and CDR2 FQGTGA come from the germline V gene. The CDR3 sequence is CASSLGGRADTQYF. The CDR3 coding sequence is TGTGCCAGCAGCTTAGGGGGGAGAGCAGATACGCAGTATTTT.

CDR3 amino acids: CATTSRGAFYEQYF. CDR3 coding DNA: TGTGCCACCACATCGAGGGGGGCCTTCTACGAGCAGTACTTC. The chain links TRBV13 to TRBJ2-7; D is tentatively TRBD1 or TRBD2 (6 bases each). The V end was cut by 10 bases, the J end by 3 bases, with 19 bases between. The germline V gene encodes CDR1 PRHDT and CDR2 FYEKMQ (reference sequence). CDR3 size: 14 residues.

The chain couples TRBV21-1 to TRBJ2-1; TRBD2 is taken as the D call from the table, unchecked against the DNA. TRBV21-1 is recorded as a pseudogene. The CDR3 is made up of 24 amino acids. The CDR3, as DNA: TGTGCCAGCAGCAAAGATTTCGAGGTAGGCCGCATGACTAGCGGGATCCGTACGTACAATGAGCAGTTCTTC. Its translation: CASSKDFEVGRMTSGIRTYNEQFF.

This chain uses TRBV11-3 with TRBJ2-7, with 8 bases fitting TRBD1. V dropped 5 bases and J dropped 6; count of bases not matched to a gene: 9. This CDR3 is 14 amino acids long. Germline V gene lookup returns CDR1 SGHNT and CDR2 YENEEA. CDR3 coding DNA: TGTGCCAGCAGCCCCGGACAGGGAATGCGCGAGCAGTACTTC. Amino acids: CASSPGQGMREQYF. Full variable domain (outside the CDR3, taken from reference TRBV11-3 and TRBJ2-7): EAGVVQSPRYKIIEKKQPVAFWCNPISGHNTLYWYLQNLGQGPELLIRYENEEAVDDSQLPKDRFSAERLKGVDSTLKIQPAELGDSAVYLCASSPGQGMREQYFGPGTRLTVT.

Only a few counts were recorded for this clone. The gene calls are TRBV7-3 and TRBJ2-1; the match to TRBD2 covers 8 bases. The CDR3 length is 17 residues. The germline V gene encodes CDR1 SGHTA and CDR2 FQGTGA. The ends lost 5 bases at V and 6 bases at J; junction bases unmatched: 15. The CDR3, as DNA: TGTGCCAGCAGCCCAAACTCTGGCGGGAGGACTCCCAATGAGCAGTTCTTC. Translated, it gives CASSPNSGGRTPNEQFF.

The chain has TRBV11-2 and TRBJ2-1; D is uncertain. V was cut by 5 bases and J by 3 bases, with 14 bases left in between. The CDR3 runs to 15 residues. CDR1 SGHAT and CDR2 FQNNGV come from the germline V gene. As DNA, the CDR3 is TGTGCCAGCAGCCCAAGTACAACGCTCTACAATGAGCAGTTCTTC. Its protein is CASSPSTTLYNEQFF.

J is TRBJ1-1 and V is TRBV6-4; D unresolved. In germline, CDR1 is MRHNA, CDR2 SNTAGT. The CDR3 is 14 amino acids. V lost 2 bases and J lost 3, with 10 bases in between. The CDR3 reads CASSDSPDHTEAFF. CDR3 nucleotides: TGTGCCAGCAGTGACAGTCCCGACCACACTGAAGCTTTCTTT.

This clone has only one observation. This chain links TRBV4-2 with TRBJ2-7; 11 nucleotides agree with TRBD2. The CDR3 sequence is 15 residues long. V lost 4 bases to trimming and J lost 0 bases; unmatched junction nucleotides: 2. Germline V gene data show CDR1 as LGHNA and CDR2 as YNFKEQ. CDR3 nucleotides: TGTGCCAGCAGCCCCACTAGCGGGAGCTCCTACGAGCAGTACTTC. This sequence encodes CASSPTSGSSYEQYF.

This chain connects TRBV19 to TRBJ1-2; tentative D call: TRBD1 (5 bases). The CDR3 runs 21 residues. Germline values: CDR1 LNHDA, CDR2 SQIVND (reference sequence). Trimming removed 0 bases from V and 4 bases from J, with 30 bases in between. CDR3 nucleotides: TGTGCCAGTAGTATAGATGAGGGCCTTGGGGGGGGATATGGTTCGAGCTATGGCTACACCTTC. Amino acid sequence: CASSIDEGLGGGYGSSYGYTF.

This chain links TRBV5-1 with TRBJ2-3; a weak D match, TRBD2 (6 bases). Per germline, CDR1 SGHRS and CDR2 YFSETQ. V lost 2 bases and J lost 6, with 16 bases in between. There are 15 residues in the CDR3. This chain's CDR3 is CASSFGTYAPDTQYF. In nucleotides, the CDR3 is TGCGCCAGCAGCTTTGGGACTTATGCCCCGGATACGCAGTATTTT.

The V and J genes are TRBV2 and TRBJ2-1; 14 bases fit TRBD2. Unmatched junction bases numbered 12, after V lost 7 bases and J lost 7 bases. Germline lookup yields CDR1 SNHLY and CDR2 FYNNEI. The CDR3 extends over 17 amino acids. This chain's CDR3 is CASNPGLAGENGNEQFF. The CDR3 DNA is TGTGCCAGCAACCCGGGACTAGCGGGAGAAAATGGTAATGAGCAGTTCTTC.

This clone was counted a single time. The V call is TRBV2, the J call TRBJ2-1; TRBD1 agrees at 9 bases. Germline V gives CDR1 SNHLY, CDR2 FYNNEI. With V trimmed by 4 bases and J by 7 bases, 5 bases remained unmatched. CDR3 length: 14 residues. CDR3 loop: CASSAGTGRNEQFF. CDR3 DNA: TGTGCCAGCAGTGCTGGGACAGGGAGGAATGAGCAGTTCTTC.

The chain recombines TRBV7-9 with TRBJ2-7; no clear D gene. Germline CDR1 and CDR2: SEHNR and FQNEAQ (reference sequence). V dropped 3 bases and J dropped 4 bases, with 10 bases sitting between them. The CDR3 length is 13 residues. CDR3 protein: CASSFHLVYEQYF. The DNA for the CDR3 is TGTGCCAGCAGCTTTCATCTGGTATACGAGCAGTACTTC. The full variable domain, in which reference TRBV7-9 and TRBJ2-7 provide the parts outside the CDR3, is DTGVSQNPRHKITKRGQNVTFRCDPISEHNRLYWYRQTLGQGPEFLTYFQNEAQLEKSRLLSDRFSAERPKGSFSTLEIQRTEQGDSAMYLCASSFHLVYEQYFGPGTRLTVT.

The chain couples TRBV5-6 to TRBJ2-3; no clear D gene. In germline, CDR1 is SGHDT, CDR2 YYEEEE. There are 12 residues in the CDR3. Trimming removed 2 bases at V and 7 bases at J, with 8 bases between. The CDR3 nucleotides are TGTGCCAGCAGCTTCGGAGTTAATACGCAGTATTTT. It specifies CASSFGVNTQYF.

This rearrangement joins TRBV2 to TRBJ1-5; D possibly corresponds to TRBD1 (5 bases). V was shortened by 6 bases and J by 0 bases, with 12 bases between the two germline ends. Germline V gives CDR1 SNHLY, CDR2 FYNNEI. CDR3 size: 15 residues. CDR3 nucleotides: TGTGCCAGCAGGGGACGTCTTGATAGCAATCAGCCCCAGCATTTT. Its translation is CASRGRLDSNQPQHF.

This sequence joins TRBV5-6 and TRBJ2-1; 7 positions agree with TRBD2. This CDR3 spans 15 amino acids. V trimming: 0 bases; J trimming: 5 bases; junction bases outside the gene matches: 5. The germline V gene encodes CDR1 SGHDT and CDR2 YYEEEE. CDR3 loop: CASSLERDPDNEQFF. CDR3 nucleotide sequence: TGTGCCAGCAGCTTGGAGCGGGACCCAGACAATGAGCAGTTCTTC.

The J gene is TRBJ2-6, the V gene TRBV7-2, with D possibly called TRBD1 or TRBD2 (5 bases each). The length of the CDR3 is 17 residues. CDR1 and CDR2 (germline): SGHTA, FQGNSA. Trimming removed 5 bases from V and 3 bases from J, with 17 bases in between. The CDR3 is CASSRSGWGSGANVLTF. Written as DNA, the CDR3 is TGTGCCAGCAGCCGATCTGGGTGGGGGAGTGGGGCCAACGTCCTGACTTTC.

In this sample, this clone turned up once. The rearrangement uses TRBV6-5 and TRBJ1-4, with 10 positions matching TRBD1. Germline assignment: CDR1 MNHEY and CDR2 SVGAGI. The CDR3 is made up of 15 amino acids. Trimming at V came to 4 bases and at J to 7 bases, leaving 6 bases not matched to a gene. CDR3 DNA: TGTGCCAGCAGTTCTCCCGGGACAGGGGTTGAAAAACTGTTTTTT. Translating gives CASSSPGTGVEKLFF.

This chain joins TRBV28 and TRBJ2-3; 7 bases line up with TRBD2. CDR3 length: 15 residues. With 4 bases clipped from V and 1 base from J, the junction kept 5 bases outside the gene matches. Per germline, CDR1 MDHEN and CDR2 SYDVKM. As DNA, the CDR3 is TGTGCCAGCAGTTCCCCTAGCGGACGCACAGATACGCAGTATTTT. It translates to CASSSPSGRTDTQYF. Full variable domain (rest looked up from reference TRBV28 and TRBJ2-3): DVKVTQSSRYLVKRTGEKVFLECVQDMDHENMFWYRQDPGLGLRLIYFSYDVKMKEKGDIPEGYSVSREKKERFSLILESASTNQTSMYLCASSSPSGRTDTQYFGPGTRLTVL.